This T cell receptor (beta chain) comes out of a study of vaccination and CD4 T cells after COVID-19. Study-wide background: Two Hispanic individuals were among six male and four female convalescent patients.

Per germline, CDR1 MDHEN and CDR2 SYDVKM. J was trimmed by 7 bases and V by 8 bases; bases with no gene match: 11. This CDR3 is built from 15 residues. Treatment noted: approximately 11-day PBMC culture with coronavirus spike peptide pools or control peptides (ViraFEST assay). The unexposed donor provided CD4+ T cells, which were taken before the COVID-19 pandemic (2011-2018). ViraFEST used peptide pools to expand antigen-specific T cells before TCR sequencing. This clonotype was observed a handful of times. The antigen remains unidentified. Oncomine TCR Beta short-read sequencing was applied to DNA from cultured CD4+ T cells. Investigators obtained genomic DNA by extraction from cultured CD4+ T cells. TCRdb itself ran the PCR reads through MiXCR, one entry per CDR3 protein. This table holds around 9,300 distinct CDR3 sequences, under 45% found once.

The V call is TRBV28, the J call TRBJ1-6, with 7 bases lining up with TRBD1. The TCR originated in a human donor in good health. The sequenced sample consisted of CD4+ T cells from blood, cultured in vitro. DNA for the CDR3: TGTGCCAGCTATGGGCCGGGACAGAAGAATTCACCCCTCCACTTT. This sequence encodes CASYGPGQKNSPLHF.